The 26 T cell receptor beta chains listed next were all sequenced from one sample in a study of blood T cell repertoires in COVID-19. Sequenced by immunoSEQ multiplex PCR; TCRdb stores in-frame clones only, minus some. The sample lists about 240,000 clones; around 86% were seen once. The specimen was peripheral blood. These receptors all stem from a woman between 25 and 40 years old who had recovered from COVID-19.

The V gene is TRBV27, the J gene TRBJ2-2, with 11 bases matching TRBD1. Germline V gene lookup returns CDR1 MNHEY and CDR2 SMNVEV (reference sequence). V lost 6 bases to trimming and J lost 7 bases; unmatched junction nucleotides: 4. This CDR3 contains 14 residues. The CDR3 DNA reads TGTGCCAGCAGCTCCGGGACAGGGGGCGGGGAGCTGTTTTTT. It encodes CASSSGTGGGELFF.

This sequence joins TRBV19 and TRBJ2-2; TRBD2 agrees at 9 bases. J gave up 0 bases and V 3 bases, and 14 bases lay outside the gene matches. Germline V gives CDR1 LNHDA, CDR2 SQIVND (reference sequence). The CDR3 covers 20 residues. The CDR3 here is CASSISAGGLAGPNTGELFF. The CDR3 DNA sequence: TGTGCCAGTAGTATCTCCGCTGGAGGCCTAGCGGGGCCGAACACCGGGGAGCTGTTTTTT.

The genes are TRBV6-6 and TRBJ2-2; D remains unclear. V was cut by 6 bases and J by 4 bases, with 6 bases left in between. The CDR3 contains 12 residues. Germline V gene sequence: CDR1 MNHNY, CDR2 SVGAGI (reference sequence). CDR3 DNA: TGTGCCAGCAGCTCCTCCACCGGGGAGCTGTTTTTT. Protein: CASSSSTGELFF.

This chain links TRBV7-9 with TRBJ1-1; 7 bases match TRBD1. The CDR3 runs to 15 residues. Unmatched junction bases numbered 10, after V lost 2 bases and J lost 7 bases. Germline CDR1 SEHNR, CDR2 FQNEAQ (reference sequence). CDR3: CASSLIAGGNSEAFF. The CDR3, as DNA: TGTGCCAGCAGCTTAATTGCAGGGGGAAATAGTGAAGCTTTCTTT. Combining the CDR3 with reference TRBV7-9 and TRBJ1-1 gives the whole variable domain DTGVSQNPRHKITKRGQNVTFRCDPISEHNRLYWYRQTLGQGPEFLTYFQNEAQLEKSRLLSDRFSAERPKGSFSTLEIQRTEQGDSAMYLCASSLIAGGNSEAFFGQGTRLTVV.

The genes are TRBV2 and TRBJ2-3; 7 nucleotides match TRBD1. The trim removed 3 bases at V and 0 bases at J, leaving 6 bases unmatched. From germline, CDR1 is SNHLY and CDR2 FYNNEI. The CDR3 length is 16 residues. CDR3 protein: CASSDATGSSTDTQYF. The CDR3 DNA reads TGTGCCAGCAGTGATGCGACAGGGTCTAGCACAGATACGCAGTATTTT.

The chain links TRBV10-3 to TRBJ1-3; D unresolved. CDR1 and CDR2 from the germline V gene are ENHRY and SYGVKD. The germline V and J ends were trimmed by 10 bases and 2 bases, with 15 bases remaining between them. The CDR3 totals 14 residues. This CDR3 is CASGNTAAGNTIYF. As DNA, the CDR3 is TGTGCCAGCGGTAACACGGCGGCTGGAAACACCATATATTTT.

The CDR3 is CASSAGIGGNEQFF. CDR3 in DNA: TGTGCCAGCAGCGCGGGTATAGGAGGGAATGAGCAGTTCTTC. The chain carries TRBV9 and TRBJ2-1, with a tentative D call TRBD2 (6 bases). Trimming removed 3 bases at V and 7 bases at J, with 14 bases between. The germline V gene has CDR1 SGDLS and CDR2 YYNGEE. The CDR3 is 14 amino acids.

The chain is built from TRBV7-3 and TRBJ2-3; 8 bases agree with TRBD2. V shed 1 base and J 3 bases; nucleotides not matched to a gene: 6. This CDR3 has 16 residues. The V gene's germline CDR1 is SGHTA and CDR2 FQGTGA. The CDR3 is CASSLIGGGTTDTQYF. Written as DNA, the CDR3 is TGTGCCAGCAGCTTAATTGGCGGGGGGACAACAGATACGCAGTATTTT. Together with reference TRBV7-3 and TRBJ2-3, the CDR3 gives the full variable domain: GAGVSQTPSNKVTEKGKYVELRCDPISGHTALYWYRQSLGQGPEFLIYFQGTGAADDSGLPNDRFFAVRPEGSVSTLKIQRTERGDSAVYLCASSLIGGGTTDTQYFGPGTRLTVL.

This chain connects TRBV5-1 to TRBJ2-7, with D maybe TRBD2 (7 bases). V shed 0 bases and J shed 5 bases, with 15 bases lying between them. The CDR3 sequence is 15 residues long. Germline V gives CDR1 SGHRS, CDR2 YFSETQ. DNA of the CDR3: TGCGCCAGCAGCTTGGACGGTGGGGGGGCCAACGAGCAGTACTTC. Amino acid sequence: CASSLDGGGANEQYF.

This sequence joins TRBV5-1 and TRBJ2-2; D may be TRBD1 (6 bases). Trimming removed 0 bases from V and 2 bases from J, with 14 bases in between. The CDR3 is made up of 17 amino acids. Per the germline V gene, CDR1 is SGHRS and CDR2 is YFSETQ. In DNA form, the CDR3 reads TGCGCCAGCAGCTTGGAGCCGGGACAACGAAACACCGGGGAGCTGTTTTTT. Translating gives CASSLEPGQRNTGELFF.

The CDR3 protein is CASNQARGIYEQYF. For the CDR3, the DNA is TGTGCCAGCAACCAGGCAAGGGGTATCTACGAGCAGTACTTC. V and J are TRBV3-1 (or the pseudogene TRBV3-2) and TRBJ2-7, with TRBD1 as a possible D gene (5 bases). CDR3 length equals 14 residues. Germline-derived CDR1 and CDR2 are LGHDT and YNNKEL (reference sequence). Deletions cut 7 bases from V and 3 bases from J, with 16 bases between.

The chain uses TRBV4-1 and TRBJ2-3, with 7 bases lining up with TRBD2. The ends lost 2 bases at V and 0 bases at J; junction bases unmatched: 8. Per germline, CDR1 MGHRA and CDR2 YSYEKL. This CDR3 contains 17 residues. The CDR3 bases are TGCGCCAGCAGCCAAACGGGTGCTAGCGGAAGCACAGATACGCAGTATTTT. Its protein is CASSQTGASGSTDTQYF.

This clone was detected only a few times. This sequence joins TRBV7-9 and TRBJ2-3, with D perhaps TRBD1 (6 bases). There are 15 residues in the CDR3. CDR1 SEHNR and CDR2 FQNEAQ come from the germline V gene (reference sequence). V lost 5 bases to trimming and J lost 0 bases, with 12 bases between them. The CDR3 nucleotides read TGTGCCAGCAGCGAACAGGGTTCCAGCACAGATACGCAGTATTTT. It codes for CASSEQGSSTDTQYF.

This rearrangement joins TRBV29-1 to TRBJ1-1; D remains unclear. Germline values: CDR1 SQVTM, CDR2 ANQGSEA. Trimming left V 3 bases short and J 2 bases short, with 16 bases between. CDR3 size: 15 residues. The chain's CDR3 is CSVDHRQGRNTEAFF. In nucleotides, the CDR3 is TGCAGCGTTGATCACCGCCAAGGGAGAAACACTGAAGCTTTCTTT.

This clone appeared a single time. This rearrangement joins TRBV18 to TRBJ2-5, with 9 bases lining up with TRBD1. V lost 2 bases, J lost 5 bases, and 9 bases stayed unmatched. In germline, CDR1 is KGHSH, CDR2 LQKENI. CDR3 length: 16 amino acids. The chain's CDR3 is CASSPTPGTGMETQYF. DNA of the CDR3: TGTGCCAGCTCACCAACCCCGGGGACAGGGATGGAGACCCAGTACTTC.

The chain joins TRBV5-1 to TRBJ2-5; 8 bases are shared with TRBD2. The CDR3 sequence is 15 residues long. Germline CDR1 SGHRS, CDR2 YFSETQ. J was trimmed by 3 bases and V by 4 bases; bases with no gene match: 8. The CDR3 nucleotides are TGCGCCAGCAGCGTCTCCGGGACTAGGGAAGAGACCCAGTACTTC. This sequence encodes CASSVSGTREETQYF.

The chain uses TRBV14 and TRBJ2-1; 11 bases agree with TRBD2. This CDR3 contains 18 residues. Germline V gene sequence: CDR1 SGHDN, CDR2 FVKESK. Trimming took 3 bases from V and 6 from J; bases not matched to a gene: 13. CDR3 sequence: CASSQRGSSGTSGNEQFF. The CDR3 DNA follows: TGTGCCAGCAGCCAGAGGGGGAGCTCCGGGACTAGCGGCAATGAGCAGTTCTTC.

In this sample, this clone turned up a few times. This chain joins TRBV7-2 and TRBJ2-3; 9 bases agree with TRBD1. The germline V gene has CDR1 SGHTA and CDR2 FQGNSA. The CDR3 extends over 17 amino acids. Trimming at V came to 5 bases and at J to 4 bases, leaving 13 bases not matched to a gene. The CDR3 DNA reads TGTGCCAGCAGCGTCCACCCTGGGACAGGGATTGCAGATACGCAGTATTTT. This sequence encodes CASSVHPGTGIADTQYF.

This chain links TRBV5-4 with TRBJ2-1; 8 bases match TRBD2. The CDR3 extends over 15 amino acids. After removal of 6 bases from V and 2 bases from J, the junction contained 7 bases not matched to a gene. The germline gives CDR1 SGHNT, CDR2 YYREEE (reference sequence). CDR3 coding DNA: TGTGCCAGCACCCGGGAGGGAGATACCTACAATGAGCAGTTCTTC. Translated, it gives CASTREGDTYNEQFF.

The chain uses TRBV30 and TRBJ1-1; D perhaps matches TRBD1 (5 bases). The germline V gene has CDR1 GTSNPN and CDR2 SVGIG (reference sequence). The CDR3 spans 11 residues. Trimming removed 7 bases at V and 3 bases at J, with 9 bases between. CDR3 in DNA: TGTGCCTCGACAGTCGACACTGAAGCTTTCTTT. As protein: CASTVDTEAFF.

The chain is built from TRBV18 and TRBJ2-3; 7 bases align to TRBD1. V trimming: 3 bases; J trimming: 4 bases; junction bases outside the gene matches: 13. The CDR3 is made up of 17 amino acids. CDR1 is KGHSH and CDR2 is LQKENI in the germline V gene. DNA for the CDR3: TGTGCCAGCTCACCCGGGGACAGATCAAGCCTCTCAGATACGCAGTATTTT. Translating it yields CASSPGDRSSLSDTQYF. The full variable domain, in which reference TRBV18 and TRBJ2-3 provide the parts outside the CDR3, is NAGVMQNPRHLVRRRGQEARLRCSPMKGHSHVYWYRQLPEEGLKFMVYLQKENIIDESGMPKERFSAEFPKEGPSILRIQQVVRGDSAAYFCASSPGDRSSLSDTQYFGPGTRLTVL.

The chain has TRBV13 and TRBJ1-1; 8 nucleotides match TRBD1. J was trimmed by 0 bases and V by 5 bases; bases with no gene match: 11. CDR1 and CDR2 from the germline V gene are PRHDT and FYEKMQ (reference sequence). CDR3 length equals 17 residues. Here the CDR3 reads CASSIRTGRRVNTEAFF. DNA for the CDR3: TGTGCCAGCAGCATTAGGACAGGGCGCAGGGTGAACACTGAAGCTTTCTTT.

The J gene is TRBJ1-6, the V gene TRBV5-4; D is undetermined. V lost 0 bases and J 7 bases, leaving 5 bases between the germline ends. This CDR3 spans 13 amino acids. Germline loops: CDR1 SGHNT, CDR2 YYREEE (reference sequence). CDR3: CASSLGGNSPLHF. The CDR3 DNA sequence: TGTGCCAGCAGCTTGGGCGGGAATTCACCCCTCCACTTT.

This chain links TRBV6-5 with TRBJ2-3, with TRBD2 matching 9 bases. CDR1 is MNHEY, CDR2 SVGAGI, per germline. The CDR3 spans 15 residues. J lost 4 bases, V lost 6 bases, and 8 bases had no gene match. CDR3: CASSALAGASDTQYF. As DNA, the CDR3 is TGTGCCAGCAGCGCCTTAGCGGGGGCATCAGATACGCAGTATTTT.

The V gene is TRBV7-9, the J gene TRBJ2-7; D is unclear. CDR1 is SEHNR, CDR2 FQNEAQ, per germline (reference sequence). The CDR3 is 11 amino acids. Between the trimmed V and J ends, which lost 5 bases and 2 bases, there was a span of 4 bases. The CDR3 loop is CASSPAYEQYF. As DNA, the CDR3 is TGTGCCAGCAGCCCCGCCTACGAGCAGTACTTC.

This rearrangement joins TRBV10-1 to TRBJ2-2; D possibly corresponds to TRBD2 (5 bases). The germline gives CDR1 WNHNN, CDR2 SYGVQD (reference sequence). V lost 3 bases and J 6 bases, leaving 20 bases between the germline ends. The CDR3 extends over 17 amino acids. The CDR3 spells CASSDHIERSPPGELFF. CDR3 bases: TGCGCCAGCAGTGACCACATCGAGCGGTCACCACCCGGGGAGCTGTTTTTT.